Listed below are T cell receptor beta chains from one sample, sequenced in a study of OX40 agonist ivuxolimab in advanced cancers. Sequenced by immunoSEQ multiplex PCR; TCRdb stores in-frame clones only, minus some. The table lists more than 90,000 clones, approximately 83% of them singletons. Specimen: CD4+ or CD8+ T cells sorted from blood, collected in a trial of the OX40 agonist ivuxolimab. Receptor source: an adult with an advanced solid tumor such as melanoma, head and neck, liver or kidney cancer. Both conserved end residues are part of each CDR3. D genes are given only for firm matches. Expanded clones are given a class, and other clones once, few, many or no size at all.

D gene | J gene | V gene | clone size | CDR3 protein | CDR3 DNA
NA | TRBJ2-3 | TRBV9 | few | CASSVNLAADTQYF | TGTGCCAGCAGCGTGAACCTCGCGGCAGATACGCAGTATTTT
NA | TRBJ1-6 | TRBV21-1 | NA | CASSKALRGRNSPLHF | TGTGCCAGCAGCAAAGCTCTCCGGGGCCGTAATTCACCCCTCCACTTT
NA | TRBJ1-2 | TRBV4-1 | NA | CASSQDRSAFYGYTF | TGCGCCAGCAGCCAAGACCGTTCAGCTTTCTATGGCTACACCTTC
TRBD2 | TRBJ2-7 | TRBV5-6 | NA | CASSLLVAGGLYEQYF | TGTGCCAGCAGCTTGTTGGTAGCGGGAGGGCTCTACGAGCAGTACTTC
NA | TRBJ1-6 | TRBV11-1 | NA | CASRGPDYNSPLHF | TGTGCCAGCAGGGGTCCGGACTATAATTCACCCCTCCACTTT
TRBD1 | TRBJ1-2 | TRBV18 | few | CASSDRGNYGYTF | TGTGCCAGCTCAGACAGGGGGAACTATGGCTACACCTTC
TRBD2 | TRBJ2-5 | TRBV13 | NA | CASSLGGISGSPQETQYF | TGTGCCAGCAGCTTAGGCGGCATTAGCGGGAGCCCCCAAGAGACCCAGTACTTC
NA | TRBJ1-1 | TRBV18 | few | CASSPLGTTEAFF | TGTGCCAGCTCACCACTCGGTACCACTGAAGCTTTCTTT
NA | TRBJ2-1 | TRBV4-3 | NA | CASSQVSTGYNEQFF | TGCGCCAGCAGCCAAGTTTCGACAGGCTACAATGAGCAGTTCTTC
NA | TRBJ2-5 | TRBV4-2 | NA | CASSYLFGQQETQYF | TGTGCCAGCAGCTACCTTTTCGGACAGCAAGAGACCCAGTACTTC
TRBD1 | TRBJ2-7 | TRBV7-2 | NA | CASTPQGQGAYEQYF | TGTGCCAGTACGCCGCAAGGACAGGGGGCCTACGAGCAGTACTTC
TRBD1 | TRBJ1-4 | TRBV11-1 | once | CASSLGSTGVGEKLFF | TGTGCCAGCAGCTTAGGATCGACAGGGGTAGGGGAAAAACTGTTTTTT
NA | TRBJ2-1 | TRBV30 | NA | CAWSVWGAGSYNEQFF | TGTGCCTGGAGTGTATGGGGGGCAGGGTCCTACAATGAGCAGTTCTTC
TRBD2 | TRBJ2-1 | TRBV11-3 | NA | CASSLDLRGGRHEQFF | TGTGCCAGCAGCTTAGATCTCCGGGGGGGTAGGCATGAGCAGTTCTTC
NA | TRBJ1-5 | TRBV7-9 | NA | CASSPGGLSNQPQHF | TGTGCCAGCAGTCCCGGAGGGTTGAGCAATCAGCCCCAGCATTTT
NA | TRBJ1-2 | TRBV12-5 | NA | CASGLIGGRRNYGYTF | TGTGCTAGTGGTTTGATAGGTGGCCGCCGGAACTATGGCTACACCTTC
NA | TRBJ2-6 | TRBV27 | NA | CASSRWDGSSGANVLTF | TGTGCCAGCAGTCGATGGGACGGGAGCTCTGGGGCCAACGTCCTGACTTTC
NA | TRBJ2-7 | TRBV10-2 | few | CASSESYEQYF | TGCGCCAGCAGTGAGAGCTACGAGCAGTACTTC
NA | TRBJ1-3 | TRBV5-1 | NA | CASSLAPRGISGNTIYF | TGCGCCAGCAGCTTGGCCCCTAGGGGCATCTCTGGAAACACCATATATTTT
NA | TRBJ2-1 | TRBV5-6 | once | CASVPLGASSYNEQFF | TGTGCCAGCGTTCCCTTGGGGGCGAGCTCCTACAATGAGCAGTTCTTC
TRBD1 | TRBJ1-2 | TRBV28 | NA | CASSLSTGVSWGGYTF | TGTGCCAGCAGTTTATCAACAGGGGTGAGCTGGGGTGGCTACACCTTC
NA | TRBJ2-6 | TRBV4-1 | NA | CASSQWGAGANVLTF | TGCGCCAGCAGCCAATGGGGAGCTGGGGCCAACGTCCTGACTTTC
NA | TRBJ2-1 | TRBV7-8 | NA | CASSAGTQRDEQFF | TGTGCCAGCAGCGCCGGGACCCAGAGGGATGAGCAGTTCTTC
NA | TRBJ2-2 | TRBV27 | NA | CASSLDWRSNLYTGELFF | TGTGCCAGCAGTTTAGATTGGCGGAGCAATTTGTACACCGGGGAGCTGTTTTTT
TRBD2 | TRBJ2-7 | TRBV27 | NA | CASSFRTSGTFYEQYF | TGTGCCAGCAGTTTCCGGACTAGCGGGACATTCTACGAGCAGTACTTC
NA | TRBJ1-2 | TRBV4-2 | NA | CASSQDGGLYGYTF | TGTGCCAGCAGCCAAGATGGCGGGCTCTATGGCTACACCTTC
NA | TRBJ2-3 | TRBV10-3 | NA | CAISPGVTDTQYF | TGTGCCATCAGTCCAGGGGTCACAGATACGCAGTATTTT
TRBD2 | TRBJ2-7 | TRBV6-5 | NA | CATRGGAAGTEQYF | TGTGCCACCCGGGGGGGGGCGGCAGGTACCGAGCAGTACTTC
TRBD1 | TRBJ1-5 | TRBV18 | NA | CASSPTTGGSNQPQHF | TGTGCCAGCTCACCTACGACAGGGGGCAGCAATCAGCCCCAGCATTTT
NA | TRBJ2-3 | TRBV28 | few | CASRGQTDTQYF | TGTGCCAGCAGGGGGCAAACAGATACGCAGTATTTT
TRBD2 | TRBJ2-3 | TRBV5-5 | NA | CASSGGLADYTDTQYF | TGTGCCAGCAGCGGAGGACTAGCGGACTACACAGATACGCAGTATTTT